This T cell receptor beta chain was recorded in a study of T cells after yellow fever vaccination. MiXCR was run by TCRdb on the 5' RACE reads, yielding one entry per CDR3 protein. Of 350,000 or so distinct CDR3 sequences detected, less than 9.5% appear once; the ten largest clones hold 17%. Germline V gives CDR1 MGHRA, CDR2 YSYEKL. CDR3 length: 15 amino acids. After removal of 2 bases from V and 4 bases from J, the junction contained 4 bases not matched to a gene. The input for sequencing was PBMCs, taken about 41 days after the first yellow fever vaccination. This sequence joins TRBV4-1 and TRBJ2-4, with TRBD2 matching 8 bases. This clonotype originated in a man aged 18 to 29 who received the YFV17D yellow fever vaccine. The CDR3 protein is CASSQPGTRKNIQYF. CDR3 nucleotides: TGCGCCAGCAGCCAACCCGGGACTAGAAAAAACATTCAGTACTTC.